This is a list of T cell receptor beta chains from one sample in a study of tumor and adjacent non-tumor tissue in lung cancer. TCRdb ran MiXCR on the multiplex PCR reads and lists one entry per CDR3 protein. The sample lists 60,000 to 85,000 distinct CDR3 sequences, roughly 73% occurring once. Sequenced sample: lung tumor tissue. Source of these receptors: a woman in her forties or fifties with non-small cell lung cancer. CDR3s include the opening cysteine and the closing phenylalanine or tryptophan. Fields, in order: CDR3 DNA, CDR3 protein, D gene, V gene, clone size, J gene. D genes are given only for firm matches. The size field is filled for only some rows; it gives once, few, many or a size class.

DNA: TGTGCCATCTGTTACTCCCCTGAGTCCTACGTGCAGTACTTC
CDR3: CAICYSPESYVQYF
D: NA
V: TRBV6-2/TRBV6-3
size: NA
J: TRBJ2-7

DNA: TGTGCCAGCAGCTTAGATCAGTGTGTAGATGCCCAGTACTTC
CDR3: CASSLDQCVDAQYF
D: NA
V: TRBV11-2
size: once
J: TRBJ2-5

DNA: TGTACCAGCAGGTCCCTCTACACTAGCGGGAGTAGGGAGACCCAGTGCTTC
CDR3: CTSRSLYTSGSRETQCF
D: TRBD2
V: TRBV6-5
size: NA
J: TRBJ2-5

DNA: TGTGCCAGTAGCCCGGTGGGTAACCCGCTTCCAGATACGCCGTATTTT
CDR3: CASSPVGNPLPDTPYF
D: NA
V: TRBV11-2
size: NA
J: TRBJ2-3

DNA: TGTGCTAGTGGTATGGGACAGGGGACCTACAATGAGCAGTTCTTC
CDR3: CASGMGQGTYNEQFF
D: TRBD1
V: TRBV12-5
size: NA
J: TRBJ2-1

DNA: TGTGCCAGCAGATTTGATTTCCTTCAAGAGACCCAGTACTTC
CDR3: CASRFDFLQETQYF
D: NA
V: TRBV2
size: once
J: TRBJ2-5

DNA: TGCGCCATCTGCCAGAAGGGGGTCTCTGAGCAGTTCTTC
CDR3: CAICQKGVSEQFF
D: NA
V: TRBV4-1
size: NA
J: TRBJ2-1

DNA: TGCGCCAGTAGCCGAGATTTCCTAGCGGGTAGCTCCTACAATGAGCAGTTCTTC
CDR3: CASSRDFLAGSSYNEQFF
D: TRBD2
V: TRBV4-1
size: NA
J: TRBJ2-1

DNA: TGCAACACCCTGACAGGGCAAGAGACCCAGTACTTT
CDR3: CNTLTGQETQYF
D: TRBD1
V: TRBV29-1
size: NA
J: TRBJ2-5

DNA: TGTGCCAGCAGCCCCATGGACAGTCCCTACGAGCAGTACTTC
CDR3: CASSPMDSPYEQYF
D: NA
V: TRBV6-6
size: NA
J: TRBJ2-7

DNA: TGCGCCAACAGCTTGGTTCTGAGCTCCTATAATTCACCCCTCCACTTT
CDR3: CANSLVLSSYNSPLHF
D: NA
V: TRBV5-1
size: once
J: TRBJ1-6

DNA: TGTGCCATCAGTCAGACAGGGGGTTCTAACTACGGCTACACCTTC
CDR3: CAISQTGGSNYGYTF
D: TRBD1
V: TRBV12-3/TRBV12-4
size: NA
J: TRBJ1-2

DNA: TGTGCCAGCAGCTTGGTTCCGGGGCGCTATGGCTACACCTTC
CDR3: CASSLVPGRYGYTF
D: NA
V: TRBV5-5
size: many
J: TRBJ1-2

DNA: TGCAGCGTCGAAGATCCGAATAGGCGGACCAACAATGAGCAGTTCTTC
CDR3: CSVEDPNRRTNNEQFF
D: NA
V: TRBV29-1
size: NA
J: TRBJ2-1

DNA: TGCGCCAGCAGCTCCGGACCGAACAATGAGAAGTTCTTC
CDR3: CASSSGPNNEKFF
D: NA
V: TRBV5-5
size: NA
J: TRBJ2-1

DNA: TGTGCCAGCACTACCAGCACAGACGAGCAGTCCTTC
CDR3: CASTTSTDEQSF
D: NA
V: TRBV11-2
size: once
J: TRBJ2-7

DNA: TGCACCAGTAGCCAAGCTTCAGGACCGGCTAACCATGGATACACCTTC
CDR3: CTSSQASGPANHGYTF
D: NA
V: TRBV4-1
size: NA
J: TRBJ1-2

DNA: TGTGCCAGCAGCTTAGATCAGGGCTCCTACGAGCAGTACTTC
CDR3: CASSLDQGSYEQYF
D: NA
V: TRBV7-2
size: many
J: TRBJ2-7

DNA: TGTACCAGCAGCTTTTCCTGGTTGGAGACCCAGTACTTC
CDR3: CTSSFSWLETQYF
D: NA
V: TRBV11-2
size: once
J: TRBJ2-5

DNA: TGTGCCAGTAGCCTCGGACCAGTTTACGAGCAGTACTTC
CDR3: CASSLGPVYEQYF
D: NA
V: TRBV7-9
size: NA
J: TRBJ2-7

DNA: TGCAGTGCTAACAGTGGGACCGAAGCTTTCTTT
CDR3: CSANSGTEAFF
D: NA
V: TRBV20-1
size: NA
J: TRBJ1-1

DNA: TGCAGTGCTAGAGCCCAGCCAGATTCGCGGTATTTT
CDR3: CSARAQPDSRYF
D: NA
V: TRBV20-1
size: NA
J: TRBJ2-3

DNA: TGTACCATCAGTACCACGTCCCTAGCGGGACGGGAGCAGTACTTC
CDR3: CTISTTSLAGREQYF
D: TRBD2
V: TRBV11-2
size: once
J: TRBJ2-7

DNA: TGTGCCAGCAATTACCCGGGACATGAGGGCGAGCAGTACTTC
CDR3: CASNYPGHEGEQYF
D: NA
V: TRBV6-5
size: NA
J: TRBJ2-7

DNA: TGTGTCAGCAGCTTGCGTCAGGGTATGACCTACAAGCAGTACTTC
CDR3: CVSSLRQGMTYKQYF
D: NA
V: TRBV5-5
size: once
J: TRBJ2-7

DNA: TGTCCCAGCCGTTTTGGGAGGAGCTACGAACAGTACTTC
CDR3: CPSRFGRSYEQYF
D: NA
V: TRBV12-3/TRBV12-4
size: NA
J: TRBJ2-7

DNA: TGCGCCAGCAGCCTGAGGGCCCTCCAGACAGAGATACGAGAGGAGCAGTACTTC
CDR3: CASSLRALQTEIREEQYF
D: NA
V: TRBV5-1
size: NA
J: TRBJ2-7

DNA: TGCGCCAGCAGCATCCACAGGGAGGACTACGGGCAGTACTTC
CDR3: CASSIHREDYGQYF
D: NA
V: TRBV5-1
size: NA
J: TRBJ2-7

DNA: TGCACCAACACTAGTGGTAGCTCCTACGAGCAGTACTTC
CDR3: CTNTSGSSYEQYF
D: NA
V: TRBV10-2
size: NA
J: TRBJ2-7

DNA: TGCAGTGCAGGGACTAGGGCATCCTACGAGCAGTACTTC
CDR3: CSAGTRASYEQYF
D: TRBD2
V: TRBV20-1
size: many
J: TRBJ2-7

DNA: TGTGTCGGCAGCTTCAAGCGGGAGTACGGTGAACAGTTCTTC
CDR3: CVGSFKREYGEQFF
D: TRBD2
V: TRBV11-2
size: NA
J: TRBJ2-1

DNA: TGTGCCAGCAGCCAAGAAAAGGGTCCGAACTCTTCTCACCACAGATACGCAGTATTT
CDR3: CASSQEKGPNSSHHRYAVF
D: NA
V: TRBV4-2
size: NA
J: TRBJ2-3

DNA: TGCAGTGCTAGCTCCCCGGTGGGAGGCTCCTACGAGCAATACTTC
CDR3: CSASSPVGGSYEQYF
D: NA
V: TRBV20-1
size: NA
J: TRBJ2-7

DNA: TGTGCCAGCAGCCGAAGACAGGGCCTTAACTCCTACGATCAGTACTTC
CDR3: CASSRRQGLNSYDQYF
D: TRBD1
V: TRBV28
size: NA
J: TRBJ2-7

DNA: TGTACCAGCAGTGAGCATAGCGGGAGCGGTGCAGATACGCAGTATTTT
CDR3: CTSSEHSGSGADTQYF
D: TRBD2
V: TRBV12-3/TRBV12-4
size: few
J: TRBJ2-3

DNA: TGTGTAAGCAGCTTGAGCTCTACGAAGCAGTACTTC
CDR3: CVSSLSSTKQYF
D: NA
V: TRBV11-2
size: NA
J: TRBJ2-7

DNA: TGCGCCAACAGCCCTGGGCAGGGCAGAGAGCCCCTCCACTTT
CDR3: CANSPGQGREPLHF
D: NA
V: TRBV5-1
size: NA
J: TRBJ1-6

DNA: TGTGCCACCAGCCAGGAGACCTACACTGAGGTTTTCTTT
CDR3: CATSQETYTEVFF
D: NA
V: TRBV4-2
size: once
J: TRBJ1-1

DNA: TGTGTCAGCAATGGTGGACAGGGGGCGTCCGATTTCTATGGCTACACCTTC
CDR3: CVSNGGQGASDFYGYTF
D: TRBD1
V: TRBV6-5
size: once
J: TRBJ1-2

DNA: TGTGCCAGCAGTGAAGGGTCTAGCGGGAGTTATGAGCAGTTCTTC
CDR3: CASSEGSSGSYEQFF
D: TRBD2
V: TRBV6-4
size: many
J: TRBJ2-1

DNA: TGTGCCTGGACGGACAGGTCAGAGGGACCGCAGTATTTT
CDR3: CAWTDRSEGPQYF
D: TRBD1
V: TRBV30
size: many
J: TRBJ2-3

DNA: TGCGCCAGCAGCCCCAACCCGACTAGCGGGGGTGATACCCAGTATTTC
CDR3: CASSPNPTSGGDTQYF
D: TRBD2
V: TRBV5-1
size: NA
J: TRBJ2-5

DNA: TGCAGTGTTAGTAGGGCTAGCTGGGATCAAGAGACCCAGTACTTC
CDR3: CSVSRASWDQETQYF
D: NA
V: TRBV20-1
size: NA
J: TRBJ2-5

DNA: TGTAGCGTGATGACCAGCGGGGGGGAAGGCACCGGGGAGCTGTTTTTT
CDR3: CSVMTSGGEGTGELFF
D: TRBD2
V: TRBV29-1
size: NA
J: TRBJ2-2

DNA: TGTACCAGCAGCTTGTTCCGGTCTCTAGCGAGATTAAGAAGCTACAATGAGCAGTACTTC
CDR3: CTSSLFRSLARLRSYNEQYF
D: NA
V: TRBV11-2
size: NA
J: TRBJ2-7

DNA: TGCAGTGCTAATACTAGCGGGAGCTACGAGCAGTACTTC
CDR3: CSANTSGSYEQYF
D: TRBD2
V: TRBV20-1
size: NA
J: TRBJ2-7

DNA: TGCAGTCCCCCAAGGAGGAGCGGTAGTAGCACCGGGGAGCTGTTTTTT
CDR3: CSPPRRSGSSTGELFF
D: NA
V: TRBV20-1
size: NA
J: TRBJ2-2